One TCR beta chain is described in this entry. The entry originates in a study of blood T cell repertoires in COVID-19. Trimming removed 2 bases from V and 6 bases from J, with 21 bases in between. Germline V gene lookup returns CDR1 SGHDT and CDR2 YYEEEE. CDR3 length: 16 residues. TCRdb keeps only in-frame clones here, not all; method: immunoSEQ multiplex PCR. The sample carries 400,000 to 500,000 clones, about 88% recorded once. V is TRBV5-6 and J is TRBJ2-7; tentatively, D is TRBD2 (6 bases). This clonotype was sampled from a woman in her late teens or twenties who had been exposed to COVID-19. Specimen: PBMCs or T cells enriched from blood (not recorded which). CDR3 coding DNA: TGTGCCAGCAGCTTTATTGGCGGGGTGAACCCCTTCGAGCAGTACTTC. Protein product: CASSFIGGVNPFEQYF.